This T cell receptor beta chain originates from a study of CD8+CD57+ T cells in acquired aplastic anemia. Across the study: DNA from sorted CD4+ and CD8+ cells averaged about 3.2 ug. General study points: Both patients and controls carried the same twenty-nine CD8+ CDR3 sequences.

V was trimmed by 6 bases and J by 0 bases, leaving 12 bases between them. Germline V gene sequence: CDR1 SGHTA, CDR2 FQGNSA. This CDR3 spans 14 amino acids. This clonotype has just a few counts. Its antigen is currently unknown. Only patients with CD8+CD57+ cell expansion on flow cytometry were chosen for sequencing. At blood sampling, none of the patients had yet received therapy. CDR3 and TCR beta VDJ profiling relied on genomic DNA as the template. Each CDR3 protein is one row after TCRdb ran MiXCR on the reads. The table records roughly 220,000 distinct CDR3 sequences, more than 55% of them present only once.

Sequenced input: sorted CD4+, CD8+, or CD8+CD57+ T cells (not recorded which) from PBMCs. This clonotype was sampled from a human donor with aplastic anemia. This chain links TRBV7-2 with TRBJ2-7; TRBD1 might be the D (5 bases). The CDR3 spells CASSVGPASYEQYF. In DNA, the CDR3 is TGTGCCAGCAGTGTGGGGCCTGCCTCCTACGAGCAGTACTTC.